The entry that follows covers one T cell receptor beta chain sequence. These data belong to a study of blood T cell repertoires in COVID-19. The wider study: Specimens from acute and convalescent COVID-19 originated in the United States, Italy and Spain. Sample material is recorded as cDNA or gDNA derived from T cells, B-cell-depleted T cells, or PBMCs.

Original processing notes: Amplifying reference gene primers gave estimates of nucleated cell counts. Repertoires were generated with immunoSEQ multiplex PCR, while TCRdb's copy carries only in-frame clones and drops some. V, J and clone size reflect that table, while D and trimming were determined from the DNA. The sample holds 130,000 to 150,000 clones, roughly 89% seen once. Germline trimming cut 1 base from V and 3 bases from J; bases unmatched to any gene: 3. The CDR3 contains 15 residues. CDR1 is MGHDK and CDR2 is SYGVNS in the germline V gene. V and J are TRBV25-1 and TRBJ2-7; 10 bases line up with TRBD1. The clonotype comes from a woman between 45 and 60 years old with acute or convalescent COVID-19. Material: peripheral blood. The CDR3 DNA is TGTGCCAGCAGTGAATCGGGGACAGGGGTCTACGAGCAGTACTTC. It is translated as CASSESGTGVYEQYF.